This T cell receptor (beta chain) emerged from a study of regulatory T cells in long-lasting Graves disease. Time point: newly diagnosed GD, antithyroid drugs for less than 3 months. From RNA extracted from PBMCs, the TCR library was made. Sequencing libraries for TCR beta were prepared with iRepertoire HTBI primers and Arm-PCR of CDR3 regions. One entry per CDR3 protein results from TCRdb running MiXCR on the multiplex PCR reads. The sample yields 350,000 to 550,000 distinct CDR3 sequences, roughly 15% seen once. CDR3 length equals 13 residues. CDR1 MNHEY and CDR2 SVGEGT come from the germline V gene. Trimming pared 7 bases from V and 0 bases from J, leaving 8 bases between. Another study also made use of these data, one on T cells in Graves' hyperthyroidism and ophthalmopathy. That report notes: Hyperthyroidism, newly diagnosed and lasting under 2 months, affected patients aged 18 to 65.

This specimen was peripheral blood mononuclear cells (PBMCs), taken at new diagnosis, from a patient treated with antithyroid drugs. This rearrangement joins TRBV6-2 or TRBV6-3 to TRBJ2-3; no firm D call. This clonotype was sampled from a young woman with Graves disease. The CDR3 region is CASNLTSTDTQYF. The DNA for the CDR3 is TGTGCCAGCAATCTGACTAGCACAGATACGCAGTATTTT.